The following is a T cell receptor beta chain sequence with its context. Antigen: not known. One end of the junction does not line up with germline, which may come from a read error. This sample stems from a study of shared clonotypes between healthy human individuals. Findings and limits, study-wide: Generation probabilities were higher for clonotypes shared across all four sorted-subset donors than for unshared ones.

Evenly divided among several immunoSEQ plates was the genomic DNA of each subset. Profiling relied on immunoSEQ multiplex PCR, and the TCRdb table lists in-frame clones only, not all of them. The sample records about 360,000 clones, around four fifths being singletons. Adult Caucasians living in Nashville, Tennessee made up all of the donors. The length of the CDR3 is 13 residues. Germline CDR1 reads SQVTM; CDR2 reads ANQGSEA. The specimen sequenced was memory CD4+ T cells sorted from blood. Stated subset: CD45RA-negative fraction. The chain recombines TRBV29-1 with TRBJ2-3; tentatively, D is TRBD1 (5 bases). This TCR was recovered from a man aged 25 to 40 in good health. CDR3 DNA: TGTTCATGGGGCACTGGAGGCACAGATACGCAGTATTTT. This translates into CSWGTGGTDTQYF.